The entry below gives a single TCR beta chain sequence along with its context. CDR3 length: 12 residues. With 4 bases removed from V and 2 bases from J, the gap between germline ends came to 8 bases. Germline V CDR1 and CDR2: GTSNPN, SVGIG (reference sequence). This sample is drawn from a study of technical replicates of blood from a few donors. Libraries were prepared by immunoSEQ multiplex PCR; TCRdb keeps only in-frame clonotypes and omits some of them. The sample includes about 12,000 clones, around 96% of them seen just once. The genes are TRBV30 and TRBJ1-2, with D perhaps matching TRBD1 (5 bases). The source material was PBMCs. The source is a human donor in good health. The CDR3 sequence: CAWTPGNYGYTF. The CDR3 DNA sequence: TGTGCCTGGACGCCAGGGAACTATGGCTACACCTTC. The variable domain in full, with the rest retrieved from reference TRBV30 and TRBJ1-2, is SQTIHQWPATLVQPVGSPLSLECTVEGTSNPNLYWYRQAAGRGLQLLFYSVGIGQISSEVPQNLSASRPQDRQFILSSKKLLLSDSGFYLCAWTPGNYGYTFGSGTRLTVV.